These T cell receptor beta chains were read from a single sample in a study of graft-versus-host responses after intestinal transplantation. Sequencing used immunoSEQ multiplex PCR; TCRdb keeps in-frame clones, though not all of them. The top ten hold just under 9.5% of the sample, which has approximately 18,000 clones, approximately 86% seen once. The specimen was PBMCs, collected about 240 days after intestinal transplant. The receptors come from a human patient who received an intestinal transplant, so some T cells may come from the graft donor. The CDR3 runs from the conserved cysteine through the conserved F or W. Fields, in order: V gene, clone size, J gene, D gene, CDR3 protein, CDR3 DNA. D genes are given only for firm matches. The size entry is marked missing in some rows and otherwise reads once, few, many or a size class.

v_call: TRBV4-1; clone_size: .; j_call: TRBJ1-6; d_call: .; cdr3_aa: CASSQDPPLGPLHF; cdr3_nt: TGCGCCAGCAGCCAAGACCCCCCCCTCGGACCCCTCCACTTT
v_call: TRBV19; clone_size: once; j_call: TRBJ2-5; d_call: .; cdr3_aa: CASSTSLVQTQYF; cdr3_nt: TGTGCCAGTAGTACCTCCCTTGTGCAGACCCAGTACTTC
v_call: TRBV11-2; clone_size: .; j_call: TRBJ2-1; d_call: .; cdr3_aa: CASSLDGNSGNEQFF; cdr3_nt: TGTGCCAGCAGCTTAGATGGGAATAGCGGCAATGAGCAGTTCTTC
v_call: TRBV6-4; clone_size: .; j_call: TRBJ1-1; d_call: .; cdr3_aa: CASSADWNTEAFF; cdr3_nt: TGTGCCAGCAGTGCCGACTGGAACACTGAAGCTTTCTTT
v_call: TRBV7-3; clone_size: .; j_call: TRBJ2-1; d_call: .; cdr3_aa: CASSLVGLAGNEQFF; cdr3_nt: TGTGCCAGCAGCTTAGTGGGGCTAGCTGGCAATGAGCAGTTCTTC
v_call: TRBV6-4; clone_size: .; j_call: TRBJ2-3; d_call: .; cdr3_aa: CASSALAGGTDTQYF; cdr3_nt: TGTGCCAGCAGTGCCTTGGCAGGGGGCACAGATACGCAGTATTTT
v_call: TRBV27; clone_size: .; j_call: TRBJ1-1; d_call: .; cdr3_aa: CASSLQGRNTEAFF; cdr3_nt: TGTGCCAGCAGTTTGCAGGGGCGGAACACTGAAGCTTTCTTT
v_call: TRBV12-5; clone_size: .; j_call: TRBJ2-3; d_call: .; cdr3_aa: CATRSGETTDTQYF; cdr3_nt: TGTGCTACCCGGTCGGGGGAGACCACAGATACGCAGTATTTT
v_call: TRBV20-1; clone_size: .; j_call: TRBJ1-2; d_call: .; cdr3_aa: CSAPERGYTF; cdr3_nt: TGCAGTGCCCCCGAGCGTGGCTACACCTTC
v_call: TRBV10-3; clone_size: once; j_call: TRBJ2-1; d_call: TRBD2; cdr3_aa: CAISDGGGANEQFF; cdr3_nt: TGTGCCATCAGTGACGGCGGGGGGGCGAATGAGCAGTTCTTC
v_call: TRBV7-2; clone_size: .; j_call: TRBJ2-5; d_call: .; cdr3_aa: CASSSPGLIAETQYF; cdr3_nt: TGTGCCAGCAGCTCCCCCGGGTTGATAGCGGAGACCCAGTACTTC
v_call: TRBV6-4; clone_size: .; j_call: TRBJ2-5; d_call: .; cdr3_aa: CASSLTAQETQYF; cdr3_nt: TGTGCCAGCAGCCTGACAGCTCAAGAGACCCAGTACTTC
v_call: TRBV5-4; clone_size: .; j_call: TRBJ1-2; d_call: .; cdr3_aa: CASSLWETSPWGYGYTF; cdr3_nt: TGTGCCAGCAGCTTGTGGGAAACCTCCCCTTGGGGCTATGGCTACACCTTC
v_call: TRBV6-1; clone_size: .; j_call: TRBJ2-1; d_call: .; cdr3_aa: CASSEPTGGLAYNEQFF; cdr3_nt: TGTGCCAGCAGTGAACCCACAGGGGGACTAGCCTACAATGAGCAGTTCTTC
v_call: TRBV10-2; clone_size: .; j_call: TRBJ1-2; d_call: .; cdr3_aa: CASSEPEPDQPPYGYTF; cdr3_nt: TGCGCCAGCAGTGAGCCCGAACCCGACCAGCCGCCCTATGGCTACACCTTC
v_call: TRBV25-1; clone_size: .; j_call: TRBJ2-5; d_call: TRBD1; cdr3_aa: CASSGIGGAETQYF; cdr3_nt: TGTGCCAGCAGTGGTATAGGGGGCGCGGAGACCCAGTACTTC
v_call: TRBV6-5; clone_size: .; j_call: TRBJ2-7; d_call: .; cdr3_aa: CASSYTWDRSYEQYF; cdr3_nt: TGTGCCAGCAGTTACACTTGGGACCGCTCCTACGAGCAGTACTTC
v_call: TRBV7-8; clone_size: .; j_call: TRBJ2-7; d_call: TRBD1; cdr3_aa: CASSFATGENEQYF; cdr3_nt: TGTGCCAGCAGCTTCGCGACAGGGGAAAACGAGCAGTACTTC